The 18 T cell receptor beta chains listed next were all sequenced from one sample in a study of neurological immune-mediated disorders. MiXCR, run by TCRdb on the 5' RACE reads, gives a single entry per CDR3 protein. The sample records 55,000 to 65,000 distinct CDR3 sequences, over 3.5% being singletons. Sequencing was carried out using PBMCs. Receptor source: a woman aged 45-65 years with multiple sclerosis.

This clonotype occurred many times. V and J are TRBV7-9 and TRBJ2-1, with 7 bases matching TRBD2. CDR3 length: 15 residues. Trimming cost V 1 base and J 7 bases; bases outside gene matches: 7. Germline V gives CDR1 SEHNR, CDR2 FQNEAQ (reference sequence). The CDR3 bases are TGTGCCAGCAGCTTAGTGTCGGGGCGGGAGAATGAGCAGTTCTTC. Its protein is CASSLVSGRENEQFF.

Many counts were recorded for this clonotype. The rearrangement uses TRBV7-2 and TRBJ1-1, with 7 nucleotides matching TRBD1. The CDR3 is made up of 14 amino acids. Germline V gives CDR1 SGHTA, CDR2 FQGNSA. Trimming took 5 bases from V and 4 from J; bases not matched to a gene: 7. CDR3 nucleotides: TGTGCCAGCAGCAGACAGGGCTGGAGCACTGAAGCTTTCTTT. This translates into CASSRQGWSTEAFF.

This clonotype was detected ten times or more. The chain has TRBV5-1 and TRBJ2-1, with 7 bases matching TRBD2. The CDR3 spans 16 residues. Germline V gene sequence: CDR1 SGHRS, CDR2 YFSETQ. Trimming at V came to 0 bases and at J to 4 bases, leaving 7 bases not matched to a gene. The CDR3 reads CASSLGSSGIYNEQFF. The CDR3, as DNA: TGCGCCAGCAGCTTGGGGTCTAGCGGAATATACAATGAGCAGTTCTTC.

In its sample, this clonotype was seen a few times. In DNA form, the CDR3 reads TGTGCCATCAGTCCCAGGAATTCGGACAATGAGCAGTTCTTC. Encoded protein: CAISPRNSDNEQFF. The genes are TRBV10-3 and TRBJ2-1; D uncertain. Germline lookup yields CDR1 ENHRY and CDR2 SYGVKD. Trimming left V 5 bases short and J 5 bases short, with 13 bases between. CDR3 length equals 14 residues.

This clonotype appeared many times. The J gene is TRBJ2-3, the V gene TRBV7-3; no definite D call. Trimming removed 1 base from V and 2 bases from J, with 7 bases in between. CDR1 is SGHTA and CDR2 is FQGTGA in the germline V gene. The CDR3 sequence is 14 residues long. In DNA, the CDR3 is TGTGCCAGCAGCTTAATGGCAGACACAGATACGCAGTATTTT. Translated: CASSLMADTDTQYF.

This clonotype has ten or more counts. The chain recombines TRBV2 with TRBJ2-2, with TRBD2 as a possible D gene (6 bases). Trimming removed 3 bases from V and 4 bases from J, with 9 bases in between. From germline, CDR1 is SNHLY and CDR2 FYNNEI. This CDR3 contains 14 residues. The CDR3 is CASSERRGTGELFF. CDR3 in DNA: TGTGCCAGCAGTGAGAGGAGGGGCACCGGGGAGCTGTTTTTT.

This clonotype was found many times. V usage is TRBV6-2 or TRBV6-3 and J usage is TRBJ2-7; 7 bases are a match to TRBD2. V gave up 2 bases and J gave up 6 bases; unmatched junction bases: 4. The length of the CDR3 is 13 residues. Germline assignment: CDR1 MNHEY and CDR2 SVGEGT. The CDR3 here is CASSYAGVAEQYF. The CDR3 nucleotides read TGTGCCAGCAGTTACGCGGGAGTCGCCGAGCAGTACTTC.

Many counts were recorded for this clonotype. The rearrangement uses TRBV12-3 or TRBV12-4 and TRBJ2-7, with D possibly being TRBD2 (5 bases). Trimming left V 3 bases short and J 7 bases short, with 13 bases between. This CDR3 has 13 amino acids. The CDR3 sequence: CASSFGRLDEQYF. The CDR3, as DNA: TGTGCCAGCAGTTTTGGGAGATTAGATGAGCAGTACTTC.

This clonotype was counted ten times or more. This sequence joins TRBV29-1 and TRBJ2-5; weak D call: TRBD1 (5 bases). The CDR3 length is 17 residues. CDR1 is SQVTM and CDR2 is ANQGSEA in the germline V gene. V was trimmed by 4 bases and J by 2 bases, leaving 23 bases between them. CDR3 sequence (DNA): TGCAGCGTTGGTAAAGCTCTGCATACGACAGCACAAGAGACCCAGTACTTC. Translation: CSVGKALHTTAQETQYF.

This clonotype was detected ten times or more. This chain links TRBV3-1 with TRBJ2-5; unclear D gene. Germline CDR1 LGHDT, CDR2 YNNKEL (reference sequence). The CDR3 runs 12 residues. V was shortened by 1 base and J by 4 bases, with 4 bases between the two germline ends. The CDR3 loop is CASSQVRETQYF. The CDR3 DNA reads TGTGCCAGCAGCCAAGTCCGAGAGACCCAGTACTTC.

This clonotype was seen ten or more times. The chain combines TRBV20-1 with TRBJ2-2; D tentatively fits TRBD1 or TRBD2 (5 bases each). There are 15 residues in the CDR3. V dropped 1 base and J dropped 2 bases, with 11 bases sitting between them. Germline-derived CDR1 and CDR2 are DFQATT and SNEGSKA (reference sequence). The chain's CDR3 is CSARGRTPNTGELFF. DNA of the CDR3: TGCAGTGCTAGAGGGAGGACACCCAACACCGGGGAGCTGTTTTTT.

The rearrangement links TRBV5-6 to TRBJ2-3; 7 bases are shared with TRBD2. The CDR3 contains 15 residues. V lost 0 bases, J lost 2 bases, and 3 bases stayed unmatched. CDR1 SGHDT and CDR2 YYEEEE come from the germline V gene. The CDR3 protein is CASSLAGDYTDTQYF. CDR3 coding DNA: TGTGCCAGCAGCTTGGCCGGGGACTACACAGATACGCAGTATTTT.

There are many counts of this clonotype. The chain recombines TRBV6-2 or TRBV6-3 with TRBJ2-7, with 9 bases lining up with TRBD2. V was pared by 0 bases and J by 6 bases, with 9 bases of the junction left unmatched. CDR1 is MNHEY and CDR2 is SVGEGT in the germline V gene. CDR3 length: 16 residues. CDR3 coding DNA: TGTGCCAGCAGTTACTCGAAGGCGGGAGGGCCCATCGAGCAGTACTTC. This sequence encodes CASSYSKAGGPIEQYF.

This clonotype was seen ten or more times. The chain links TRBV4-3 to TRBJ1-1; possible D gene TRBD1, 5 bases. Germline V gene lookup returns CDR1 LGHNA and CDR2 YSLEER. Deletions cut 6 bases from V and 3 bases from J, with 11 bases between. The length of the CDR3 is 13 residues. The CDR3, as DNA: TGCGCCAGCAGACTCAGGGAGGACACTGAAGCTTTCTTT. This gives the protein CASRLREDTEAFF.

There are many counts of this clonotype. This chain uses TRBV3-1 with TRBJ1-2; D gene ambiguous. With 4 bases removed from V and 4 bases from J, the gap between germline ends came to 7 bases. Germline CDR1 and CDR2: LGHDT and YNNKEL (reference sequence). The CDR3 length is 12 residues. CDR3 protein: CASSRGRYGYTF. CDR3 nucleotide sequence: TGTGCCAGCAGCCGAGGACGCTATGGCTACACCTTC.

The chain is built from TRBV7-2 and TRBJ2-3, with 8 bases lining up with TRBD2. Germline lookup yields CDR1 SGHTA and CDR2 FQGNSA. With V trimmed by 4 bases and J by 6 bases, 9 bases remained unmatched. This CDR3 region has 15 residues. This chain's CDR3 is CASSSERGRWDTQYF. The CDR3 DNA follows: TGTGCCAGCAGCTCCGAGCGGGGGAGGTGGGATACGCAGTATTTT.

This clonotype was seen repeatedly, ten times or more. The genes are TRBV29-1 and TRBJ1-1; tentatively, D is TRBD1 (5 bases). This CDR3 contains 10 residues. Germline V gives CDR1 SQVTM, CDR2 ANQGSEA. The V and J ends lost 7 bases and 5 bases respectively, with 8 bases between them. The chain's CDR3 is CSGGQTEAFF. CDR3 bases: TGCAGCGGAGGACAAACTGAAGCTTTCTTT.

In its sample, this clonotype was seen many times. The chain employs TRBV12-3 or TRBV12-4 and TRBJ1-4; no clear D. Trimming cost V 6 bases and J 11 bases, with 10 bases left between them. The CDR3 length is 11 residues. Here the CDR3 reads CASRTDRKLFF. The CDR3 DNA is TGTGCCAGCAGAACAGATCGGAAACTGTTTTTT.